This entry is about one T cell receptor (beta chain). Its specificity is unknown. The TCR alpha and TCR beta cDNA libraries, bearing sample barcodes and UMIs, were generated by 5'RACE using constant-segment primers. Each CDR3 protein gets one entry after TCRdb re-called the 5' RACE reads with MiXCR. The table records 98,000 or so distinct CDR3 sequences, about a sixth of them present only once. The CDR3 contains 15 residues. J was trimmed by 2 bases and V by 6 bases; bases with no gene match: 6. Germline CDR1 MNHEY, CDR2 SVGAGI. This sample was included in a study of T-cell memory formation after mild COVID-19. Study findings and constraints: CD4+ clones that contracted lay mainly in CM and EM; CD8+ ones lay in EMRA. Day 15 to 85 contracting clones showed balanced CD4/CD8; later expanders leaned CD4+.

This TCR was recovered from a man aged 18 to 29 who had mild COVID-19 (a few samples of this study predate the infection). Cell type and time point are not known. The specimen sequenced was PBMCs or a T cell subset sorted from them (not recorded which). The J gene is TRBJ2-1, the V gene TRBV6-5, with TRBD2 matching 8 bases. CDR3 region: CASRKNGGAYNEQFF. CDR3 coding DNA: TGTGCCAGCAGGAAAAACGGGGGGGCCTACAATGAGCAGTTCTTC.